The 14 T cell receptor beta chains presented below share a single source sample, sequenced in a study of identical twins. TCRdb reprocessed the 5' RACE reads with MiXCR, giving one entry per CDR3 protein. The data contain roughly 770,000 distinct CDR3 sequences, roughly 18% of them singletons. Separately, the same data were catalogued under a study of T cells expressing NK-cell markers.

Sequencing was carried out using PBMCs. These receptors came from a woman aged 18-29 years in good health.

This clonotype was seen only a few times. For the CDR3, the DNA is TGTGCCAGCATGGGGGGAGGAAATGAAAAACTGTTTTTT. It encodes CASMGGGNEKLFF. The rearrangement joins TRBV6-6 to TRBJ1-4; weak D call: TRBD1 (5 bases). The CDR3 has 13 amino acids. CDR1 and CDR2 from the germline V gene are MNHNY and SVGAGI (reference sequence). Between the trimmed V and J ends, which lost 7 bases and 5 bases, there was a span of 11 bases.

Only a few counts were recorded for this clonotype. The rearrangement uses TRBV6-1 and TRBJ1-2; D call uncertain. V lost 6 bases to trimming and J lost 3 bases, with 8 bases between them. The CDR3 covers 12 residues. CDR1 and CDR2 from the germline V gene are MNHNS and SASEGT. As DNA, the CDR3 is TGTGCCAGCAGATCATGGGACTATGGCTACACCTTC. This encodes CASRSWDYGYTF.

In this sample, this clonotype turned up a few times. The rearrangement joins TRBV3-1 to TRBJ2-1, with D maybe TRBD2 (6 bases). Germline lookup yields CDR1 LGHDT and CDR2 YNNKEL (reference sequence). The CDR3 loop spans 15 amino acids. The V gene lost 4 bases and the J gene lost 8 bases, with 18 bases spanning the gap. DNA of the CDR3: TGTGCCAGCAGCCCACGGGAAGCGAGGAGGGATGAGCAGTTCTTC. Residues: CASSPREARRDEQFF.

This clonotype was seen only a few times. The J gene is TRBJ2-1, the V gene TRBV7-3; possible D gene TRBD1, 6 bases. The CDR3 is made up of 15 amino acids. Trimming stripped 2 bases from V and 6 bases from J, with 14 bases between. CDR1 is SGHTA and CDR2 is FQGTGA in the germline V gene. As DNA, the CDR3 is TGTGCCAGCAGCTTAGACAGGAACTACGCCAATGAGCAGTTCTTC. Translating it yields CASSLDRNYANEQFF.

This clonotype was counted between two and nine times. The V call is TRBV11-3, the J call TRBJ1-1, with TRBD1 matching 11 bases. Germline V gene lookup returns CDR1 SGHNT and CDR2 YENEEA. With 5 bases clipped from V and 13 bases from J, the junction kept 12 bases outside the gene matches. The CDR3 loop spans 14 amino acids. The CDR3 sequence is CASSAPLGQGAGFF. CDR3 DNA: TGTGCCAGCAGCGCGCCCCTCGGACAGGGGGCTGGTTTCTTT.

The gene calls are TRBV5-1 and TRBJ2-5; TRBD1 aligns across 9 bases. Trimming took 0 bases from V and 5 from J; bases not matched to a gene: 8. Germline loops: CDR1 SGHRS, CDR2 YFSETQ. The CDR3 is made up of 16 amino acids. The CDR3, as DNA: TGCGCCAGCAGCTTGGGGGCGACAGGGGGACAGGAGACCCAGTACTTC. Its translation: CASSLGATGGQETQYF. The whole variable domain, filled in from reference TRBV5-1 and TRBJ2-5, reads KAGVTQTPRYLIKTRGQQVTLSCSPISGHRSVSWYQQTPGQGLQFLFEYFSETQRNKGNFPGRFSGRQFSNSRSEMNVSTLELGDSALYLCASSLGATGGQETQYFGPGTRLLVL.

V gene TRBV3-1 combines with J gene TRBJ2-2; the match to TRBD2 covers 7 bases. The germline V gene has CDR1 LGHDT and CDR2 YNNKEL (reference sequence). The CDR3 is 15 amino acids. J gave up 2 bases and V 5 bases, and 5 bases lay outside the gene matches. The CDR3 region is CASSGRAGNTGELFF. The DNA of the CDR3 is TGTGCCAGCAGCGGCCGAGCGGGAAACACCGGGGAGCTGTTTTTT.

This chain links TRBV5-1 with TRBJ2-7, with TRBD1 matching 7 bases. CDR1 SGHRS and CDR2 YFSETQ come from the germline V gene. This CDR3 has 11 residues. V trimming: 4 bases; J trimming: 8 bases; junction bases outside the gene matches: 3. CDR3 DNA: TGCGCCAGCAGCCGGGACAGCCAGCAGTACTTC. Protein product: CASSRDSQQYF.

In its sample, this clonotype was seen a few times. V and J are TRBV27 and TRBJ2-4; D is unresolved. This CDR3 contains 13 residues. The V end was cut by 5 bases, the J end by 0 bases, with 5 bases between. Germline V gene lookup returns CDR1 MNHEY and CDR2 SMNVEV (reference sequence). In DNA, the CDR3 is TGTGCCAGCAGTGACCTAGCCAAAAACATTCAGTACTTC. Translated, it gives CASSDLAKNIQYF.

The rearrangement uses TRBV20-1 and TRBJ2-5; 12 bases are shared with TRBD2. After removal of 8 bases from V and 5 bases from J, the junction contained 12 bases not matched to a gene. The CDR3 contains 15 residues. Germline lookup yields CDR1 DFQATT and CDR2 SNEGSKA (reference sequence). The CDR3 is CSPQGGLAGRETQYF. In DNA form, the CDR3 reads TGCAGTCCACAGGGGGGACTAGCGGGCCGGGAGACCCAGTACTTC.

V usage is TRBV20-1 and J usage is TRBJ2-1; 13 bases agree with TRBD2. Trimming removed 3 bases from V and 9 bases from J; junction bases left unmatched: 8. This CDR3 is 15 amino acids long. CDR1 is DFQATT and CDR2 is SNEGSKA in the germline V gene (reference sequence). The CDR3 DNA reads as TGCAGTGCTAGGCGACTAGCGGGGGGAGGGGTTGAGCAGTTCTTC. Residues: CSARRLAGGGVEQFF.

This clonotype was counted only a few times. The CDR3 DNA sequence: TGTGCCAGCAGTGCTAACAGGGGGGGTGGTCAGCCCCAGCATTTT. Its translation is CASSANRGGGQPQHF. The chain employs TRBV6-1 and TRBJ1-5; 8 bases map to TRBD1. The CDR3 spans 15 residues. CDR1 and CDR2 (germline): MNHNS, SASEGT. Trimming removed 4 bases from V and 6 bases from J; junction bases left unmatched: 8.

This rearrangement joins TRBV20-1 to TRBJ2-7; 11 positions match TRBD2. The CDR3 has 14 residues. Germline V gives CDR1 DFQATT, CDR2 SNEGSKA (reference sequence). V lost 6 bases to trimming and J lost 7 bases; unmatched junction nucleotides: 11. The CDR3 nucleotides are TGCAGTGCCGCCTCTCTAGCGGGGGGCCCTGAGCAGTACTTC. Translation gives CSAASLAGGPEQYF.

The chain combines TRBV14 with TRBJ2-3; D remains unclear. Germline loops: CDR1 SGHDN, CDR2 FVKESK. The CDR3 runs 13 residues. V lost 4 bases and J 7 bases, leaving 12 bases between the germline ends. The CDR3 DNA reads as TGTGCCAGCAGCCGTACCGCTGGGTATACGCAGTATTTT. Protein: CASSRTAGYTQYF.